This T cell receptor (beta chain) was retrieved from a study of Ad26.COV2.S vaccination and SARS-CoV-2 variants. Across the whole study: Intramuscularly, Ad26.COV2.S was given either once or twice, 56 days apart. Study results and limitations: Analyses of TCR breadth and depth may have underestimated total T cell responses. There was reportedly substantial breadth in spike-specific CD8+ and CD4+ T cell responses after vaccination.

Sequencing used immunoSEQ multiplex PCR; TCRdb keeps in-frame clones, though not all of them. The data contain about 450,000 clones, roughly 87% of them seen just once; the ten biggest clones take up about 2.5%. This clone is a singleton in its sample. Its target is unknown. The CDR3 loop spans 14 amino acids. Trimming removed 0 bases from V and 8 bases from J; junction bases left unmatched: 5. Per germline, CDR1 SGHRS and CDR2 YFSETQ. This sample's treatment: roughly 18 received Ad26.COV2.S at low or high dose, single or two shots; several received placebo; per-sample allocation not given. Sampling took place 63 days after the first vaccine or placebo injection. Boston hosted the donor, who was an adult aged 18-55 years.

Sample: peripheral blood, taken in a trial of Ad26.COV2.S vaccine versus placebo. The rearrangement uses TRBV5-1 and TRBJ2-1, with 7 bases matching TRBD1. This receptor was taken from a person between 18 and 59 years old who received the Ad26.COV2.S COVID-19 vaccine or a placebo. In nucleotides, the CDR3 is TGCGCCAGCAGCTTGGGACAGGGAAGGGATGAGCAGTTCTTC. Protein: CASSLGQGRDEQFF.